This TCR beta chain was retrieved from a study of cytomegalovirus exposure and HLA in healthy donors. Study outcomes and limitations: Near-uniform donor sequencing depth was presumed by presence/absence analyses. In a later analysis, at a false discovery rate of 0.05, over 15,000 TCR beta sequences were associated with HLA alleles.

The table lists this clone with a count of one. Its antigen is unknown. The CDR3 consists of 16 residues. Unmatched junction bases numbered 5, after V lost 1 base and J lost 1 base. Germline CDR1 and CDR2: MNHEY and SMNVEV (reference sequence). PCR employed 60 Vbeta and 13 Jbeta primers. Produced via immunoSEQ multiplex PCR; TCRdb's table is partial and in-frame only. The sample yields about 150,000 clones, around 79% seen once. The sequence came from a man aged 25 to 45 in good health and CMV-seropositive. Sequencing was performed on PBMCs. The chain employs TRBV27 and TRBJ1-1; 8 bases match TRBD1. This CDR3 reads CASSLWAGTGNTEAFF. As DNA, the CDR3 is TGTGCCAGCAGTTTATGGGCAGGGACAGGGAACACTGAAGCTTTCTTT.